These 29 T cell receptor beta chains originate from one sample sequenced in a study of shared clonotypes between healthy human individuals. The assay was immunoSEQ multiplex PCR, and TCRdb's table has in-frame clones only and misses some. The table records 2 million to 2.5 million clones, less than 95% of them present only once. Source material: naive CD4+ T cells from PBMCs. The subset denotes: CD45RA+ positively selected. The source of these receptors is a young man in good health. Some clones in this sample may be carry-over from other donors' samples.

For the CDR3, the DNA is TGTGCCAGCAGCCCCCACGGACAGAACACTGAAGCTTTCTTT. It codes for CASSPHGQNTEAFF. The rearrangement joins TRBV9 to TRBJ1-1, with D perhaps matching TRBD1 (5 bases). In germline, CDR1 is SGDLS, CDR2 YYNGEE. The CDR3 is 14 amino acids. The V end was cut by 4 bases, the J end by 1 base, with 11 bases between.

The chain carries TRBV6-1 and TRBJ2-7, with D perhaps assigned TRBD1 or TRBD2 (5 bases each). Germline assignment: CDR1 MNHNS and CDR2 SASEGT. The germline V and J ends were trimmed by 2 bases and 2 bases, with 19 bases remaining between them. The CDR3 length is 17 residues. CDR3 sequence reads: CASSEFSTGTAPYEQYF. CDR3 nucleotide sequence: TGTGCCAGCAGTGAATTCTCGACCGGGACGGCTCCCTACGAGCAGTACTTC.

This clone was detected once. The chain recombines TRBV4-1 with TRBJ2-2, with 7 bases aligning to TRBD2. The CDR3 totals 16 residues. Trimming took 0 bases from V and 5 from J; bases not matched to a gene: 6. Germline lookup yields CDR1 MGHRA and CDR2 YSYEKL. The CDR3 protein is CASSQEASGGTGELFF. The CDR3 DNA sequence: TGCGCCAGCAGCCAAGAGGCATCGGGGGGAACCGGGGAGCTGTTTTTT.

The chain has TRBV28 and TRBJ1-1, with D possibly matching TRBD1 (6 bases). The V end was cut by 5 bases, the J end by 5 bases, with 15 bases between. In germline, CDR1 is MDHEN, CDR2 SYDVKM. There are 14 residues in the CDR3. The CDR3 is CASSLQGPMTEAFF. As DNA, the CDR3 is TGTGCCAGCAGTCTACAGGGTCCCATGACTGAAGCTTTCTTT.

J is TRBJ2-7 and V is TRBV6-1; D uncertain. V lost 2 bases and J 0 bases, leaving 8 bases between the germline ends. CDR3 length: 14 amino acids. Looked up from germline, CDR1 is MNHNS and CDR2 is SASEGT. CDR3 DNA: TGTGCCAGCAGTGAAAATGGCCTCTCCTACGAGCAGTACTTC. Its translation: CASSENGLSYEQYF.

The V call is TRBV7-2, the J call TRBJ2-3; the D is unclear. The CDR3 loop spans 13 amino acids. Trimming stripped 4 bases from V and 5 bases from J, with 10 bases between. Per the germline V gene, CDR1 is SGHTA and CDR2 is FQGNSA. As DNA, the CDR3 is TGTGCCAGCAGCTGGGAAGCAGGAGATACGCAGTATTTT. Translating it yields CASSWEAGDTQYF.

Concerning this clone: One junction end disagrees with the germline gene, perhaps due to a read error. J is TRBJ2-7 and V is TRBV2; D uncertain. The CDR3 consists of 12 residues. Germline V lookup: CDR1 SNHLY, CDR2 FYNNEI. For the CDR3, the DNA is TGTGCCAGCAGTGAAGGAGAGAACGAACAGTACTTC. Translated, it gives CASSEGENEQYF.

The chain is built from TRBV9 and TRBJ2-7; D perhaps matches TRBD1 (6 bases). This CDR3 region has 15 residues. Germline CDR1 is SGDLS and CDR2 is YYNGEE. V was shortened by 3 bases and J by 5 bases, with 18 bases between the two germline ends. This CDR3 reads CASSETGGSVHEQYF. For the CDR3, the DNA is TGTGCCAGCAGCGAGACAGGTGGCTCGGTCCACGAGCAGTACTTC.

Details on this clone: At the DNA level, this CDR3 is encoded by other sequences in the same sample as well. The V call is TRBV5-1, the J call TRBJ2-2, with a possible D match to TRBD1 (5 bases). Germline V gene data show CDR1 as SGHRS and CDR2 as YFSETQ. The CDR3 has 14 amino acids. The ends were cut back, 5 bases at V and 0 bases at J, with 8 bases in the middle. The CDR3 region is CASSVTANTGELFF. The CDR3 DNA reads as TGCGCCAGCAGTGTGACAGCGAACACCGGGGAGCTGTTTTTT.

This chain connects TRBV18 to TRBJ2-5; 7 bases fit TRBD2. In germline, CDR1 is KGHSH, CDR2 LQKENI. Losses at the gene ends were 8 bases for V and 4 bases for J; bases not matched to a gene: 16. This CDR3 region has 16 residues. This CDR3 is CASTQFLAEHGETQYF. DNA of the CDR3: TGTGCCAGCACACAGTTTCTAGCGGAACACGGAGAGACCCAGTACTTC.

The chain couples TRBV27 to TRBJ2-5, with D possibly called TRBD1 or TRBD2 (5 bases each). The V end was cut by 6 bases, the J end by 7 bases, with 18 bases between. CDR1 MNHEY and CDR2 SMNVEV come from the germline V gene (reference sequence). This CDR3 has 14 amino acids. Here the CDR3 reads CASSQPGRTWTQYF. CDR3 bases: TGTGCCAGCAGCCAACCGGGACGGACTTGGACCCAGTACTTC.

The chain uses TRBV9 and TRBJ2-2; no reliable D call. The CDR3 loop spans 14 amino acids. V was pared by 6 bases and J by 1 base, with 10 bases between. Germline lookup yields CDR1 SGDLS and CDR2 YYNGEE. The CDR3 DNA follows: TGTGCCAGCAACCTGGACGGGAACACCGGGGAGCTGTTTTTT. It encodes CASNLDGNTGELFF.

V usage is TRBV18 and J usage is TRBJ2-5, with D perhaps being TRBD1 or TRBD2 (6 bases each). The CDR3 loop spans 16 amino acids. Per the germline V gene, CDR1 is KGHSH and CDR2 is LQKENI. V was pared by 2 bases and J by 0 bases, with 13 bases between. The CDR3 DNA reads TGTGCCAGCTCACCATATGGGGGGCGGAACCAAGAGACCCAGTACTTC. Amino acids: CASSPYGGRNQETQYF.

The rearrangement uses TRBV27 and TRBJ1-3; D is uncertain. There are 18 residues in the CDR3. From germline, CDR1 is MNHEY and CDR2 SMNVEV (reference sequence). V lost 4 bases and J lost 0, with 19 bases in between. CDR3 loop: CASSSRDPGSFSGNTIYF. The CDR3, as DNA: TGTGCCAGCAGTTCTAGAGATCCGGGATCTTTCTCTGGAAACACCATATATTTT.

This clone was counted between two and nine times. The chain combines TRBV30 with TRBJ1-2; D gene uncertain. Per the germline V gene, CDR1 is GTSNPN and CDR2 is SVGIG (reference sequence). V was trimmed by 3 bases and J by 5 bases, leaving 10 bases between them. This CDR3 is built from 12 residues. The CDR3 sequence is CAWRVVEYGYTF. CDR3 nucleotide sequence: TGTGCCTGGAGGGTCGTGGAGTATGGCTACACCTTC.

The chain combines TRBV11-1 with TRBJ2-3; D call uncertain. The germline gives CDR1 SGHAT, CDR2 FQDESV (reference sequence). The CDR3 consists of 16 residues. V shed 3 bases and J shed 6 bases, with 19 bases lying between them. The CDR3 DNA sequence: TGTGCCAGCAGCTTGTTGAATAGCCCTAAGTTGGATACGCAGTATTTT. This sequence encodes CASSLLNSPKLDTQYF.

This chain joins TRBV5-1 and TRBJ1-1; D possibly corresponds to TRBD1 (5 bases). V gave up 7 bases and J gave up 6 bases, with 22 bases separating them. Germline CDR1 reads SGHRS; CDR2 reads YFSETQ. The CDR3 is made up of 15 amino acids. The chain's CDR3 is CASATGGGEAAEAFF. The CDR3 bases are TGCGCCAGCGCCACCGGCGGGGGGGAGGCTGCTGAAGCTTTCTTT.

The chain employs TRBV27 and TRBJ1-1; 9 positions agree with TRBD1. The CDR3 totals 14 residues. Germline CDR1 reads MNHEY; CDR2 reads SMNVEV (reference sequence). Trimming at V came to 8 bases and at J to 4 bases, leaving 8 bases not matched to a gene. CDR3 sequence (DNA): TGTGCCAGCGGCCGACAGGGGGTCGGCACTGAAGCTTTCTTT. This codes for CASGRQGVGTEAFF.

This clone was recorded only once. CDR3 in amino acids: CASRQGISNYGYTF. The CDR3 nucleotides are TGTGCCAGCAGACAGGGAATCTCAAACTATGGCTACACCTTC. This sequence joins TRBV6-5 and TRBJ1-2; TRBD1 is a possible D gene (6 bases). V was pared by 6 bases and J by 2 bases, with 13 bases between. The CDR3 has 14 residues. Germline V gene sequence: CDR1 MNHEY, CDR2 SVGAGI.

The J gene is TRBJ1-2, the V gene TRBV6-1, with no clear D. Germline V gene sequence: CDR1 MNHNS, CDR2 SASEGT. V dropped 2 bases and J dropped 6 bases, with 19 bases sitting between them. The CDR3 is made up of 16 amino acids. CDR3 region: CASSEFFRLSTDGYTF. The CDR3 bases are TGTGCCAGCAGTGAATTTTTTCGACTTTCGACGGATGGCTACACCTTC.

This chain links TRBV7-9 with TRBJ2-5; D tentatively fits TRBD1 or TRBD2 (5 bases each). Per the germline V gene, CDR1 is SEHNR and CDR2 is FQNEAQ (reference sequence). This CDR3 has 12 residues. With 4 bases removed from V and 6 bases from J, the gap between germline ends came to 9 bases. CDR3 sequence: CASSWDLQTQYF. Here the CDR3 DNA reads TGTGCCAGCAGCTGGGACCTACAGACCCAGTACTTC.

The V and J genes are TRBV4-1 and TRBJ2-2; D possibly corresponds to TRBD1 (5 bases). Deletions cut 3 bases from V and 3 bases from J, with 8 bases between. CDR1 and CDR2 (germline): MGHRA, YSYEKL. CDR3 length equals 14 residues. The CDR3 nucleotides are TGCGCCAGCAGCCACGGACACGACACCGGGGAGCTGTTTTTT. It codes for CASSHGHDTGELFF.

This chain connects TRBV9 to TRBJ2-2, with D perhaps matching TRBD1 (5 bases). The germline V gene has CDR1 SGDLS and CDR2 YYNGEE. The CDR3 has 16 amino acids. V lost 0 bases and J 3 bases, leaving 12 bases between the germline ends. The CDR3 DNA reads TGTGCCAGCAGCGTAGGTACAGGTGCTTACACCGGGGAGCTGTTTTTT. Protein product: CASSVGTGAYTGELFF.

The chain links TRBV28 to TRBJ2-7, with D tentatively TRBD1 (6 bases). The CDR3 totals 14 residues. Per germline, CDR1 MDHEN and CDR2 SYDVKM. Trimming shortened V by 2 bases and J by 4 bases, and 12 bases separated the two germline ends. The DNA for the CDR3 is TGTGCCAGCAGTTTAAGGTCCAGGGGATACGAGCAGTACTTC. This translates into CASSLRSRGYEQYF.

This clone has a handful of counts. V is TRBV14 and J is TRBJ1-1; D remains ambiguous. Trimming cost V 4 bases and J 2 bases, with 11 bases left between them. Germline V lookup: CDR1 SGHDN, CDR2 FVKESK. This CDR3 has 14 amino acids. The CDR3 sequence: CASSRHSVNTEAFF. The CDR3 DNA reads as TGTGCCAGCAGCCGACATTCAGTCAACACTGAAGCTTTCTTT.

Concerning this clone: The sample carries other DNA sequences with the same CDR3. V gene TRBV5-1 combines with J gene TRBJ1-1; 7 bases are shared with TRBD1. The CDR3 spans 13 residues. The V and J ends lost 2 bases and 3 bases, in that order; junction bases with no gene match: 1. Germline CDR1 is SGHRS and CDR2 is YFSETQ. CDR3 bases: TGCGCCAGCAGCTTTCAGGGGGACACTGAAGCTTTCTTT. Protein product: CASSFQGDTEAFF.

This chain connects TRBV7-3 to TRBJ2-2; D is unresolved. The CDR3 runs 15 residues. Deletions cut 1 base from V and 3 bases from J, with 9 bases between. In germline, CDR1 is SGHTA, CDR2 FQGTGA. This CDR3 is CASSLNGGYTGELFF. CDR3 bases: TGTGCCAGCAGCTTAAATGGCGGTTACACCGGGGAGCTGTTTTTT.

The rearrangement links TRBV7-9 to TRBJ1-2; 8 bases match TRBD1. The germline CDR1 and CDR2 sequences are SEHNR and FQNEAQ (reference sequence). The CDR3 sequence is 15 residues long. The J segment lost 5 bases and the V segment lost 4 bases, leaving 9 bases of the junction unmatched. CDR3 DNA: TGTGCCAGCAGCTATACAGGACAGGGCGGATATGGCTACACCTTC. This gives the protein CASSYTGQGGYGYTF. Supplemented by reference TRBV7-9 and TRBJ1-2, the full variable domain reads DTGVSQNPRHKITKRGQNVTFRCDPISEHNRLYWYRQTLGQGPEFLTYFQNEAQLEKSRLLSDRFSAERPKGSFSTLEIQRTEQGDSAMYLCASSYTGQGGYGYTFGSGTRLTVV.

CDR3 region: CASSPLGTSPTGANVLTF. CDR3 DNA: TGTGCCAGCTCACCACTGGGGACCTCGCCAACTGGGGCCAACGTCCTGACTTTC. The rearrangement links TRBV18 to TRBJ2-6, with D perhaps given as TRBD1 or TRBD2 (5 bases each). The germline V gene encodes CDR1 KGHSH and CDR2 LQKENI. CDR3 length: 18 residues. V shed 1 base and J shed 2 bases, with 15 bases lying between them.